The clone carrying this T cell receptor (beta chain) was seen many times. Its antigen is not identified. This sample was included in a study of T cells in Graves' hyperthyroidism and ophthalmopathy. Study-level points and caveats: Most thyroid clonotypes expanded above 0.001 appeared in blood too.

The CDR3 regions of TCR beta were amplified from RNA transcripts. The HTBI primer set served for first-round RT-PCR of the TCR CDR3. TCRdb reprocessed the multiplex PCR reads with MiXCR, giving one entry per CDR3 protein. Among approximately 200,000 distinct CDR3 sequences listed, around 20% were seen once. The ends lost 6 bases at V and 3 bases at J; junction bases unmatched: 4. Looked up from germline, CDR1 is DFQATT and CDR2 is SNEGSKA (reference sequence). This CDR3 region has 13 residues. This receptor was identified in a man aged 35-49 years with Graves' hyperthyroidism. The sequenced material came from blood. The chain uses TRBV20-1 and TRBJ2-7; 11 positions match TRBD2. CDR3 sequence reads: CSALTSGDYEQYF. The CDR3 DNA sequence: TGCAGTGCGCTGACTAGCGGGGACTACGAGCAGTACTTC.